This passage covers 10 T cell receptor beta chains from one sample sequenced in a study of shared clonotypes between healthy human individuals. Data came from immunoSEQ multiplex PCR; TCRdb stores just in-frame clones and leaves some out. This table holds approximately 2.5 million clones, more than 80% found once. Sequenced: naive CD4+ T cells sorted from blood. Subset specified: CD45RA+ positively selected. Receptors originate from a young man in good health.

The chain carries TRBV7-2 and TRBJ2-3; no firm D call. The V gene lost 6 bases and the J gene lost 4 bases, with 8 bases spanning the gap. Germline V CDR1 and CDR2: SGHTA, FQGNSA. This CDR3 is 12 amino acids long. CDR3 residues: CASSWGPDTQYF. As DNA, the CDR3 is TGTGCCAGCAGTTGGGGTCCAGATACGCAGTATTTT.

The rearrangement links TRBV6-1 to TRBJ1-2; D call uncertain. Germline V lookup: CDR1 MNHNS, CDR2 SASEGT. The CDR3 spans 14 residues. The germline V and J ends were trimmed by 1 base and 2 bases, with 8 bases remaining between them. CDR3 sequence: CASSEGGRNYGYTF. The CDR3 DNA is TGTGCCAGCAGTGAAGGTGGCAGGAACTATGGCTACACCTTC.

V gene TRBV28 combines with J gene TRBJ1-3, with D maybe TRBD1 (5 bases). Trimming took off 10 bases at V and 8 bases at J, with 18 bases between the two ends. Per germline, CDR1 MDHEN and CDR2 SYDVKM. The CDR3 covers 13 residues. This CDR3 reads CAIGTPGLDTIYF. CDR3 coding DNA: TGTGCCATTGGGACTCCTGGTTTAGACACCATATATTTT.

The genes are TRBV28 and TRBJ1-3, with D uncertain. This CDR3 spans 14 amino acids. V lost 3 bases and J 2 bases, leaving 8 bases between the germline ends. Germline CDR1 reads MDHEN; CDR2 reads SYDVKM. Written as DNA, the CDR3 is TGTGCCAGCAGTTTCCAAAGGGCTGGAAACACCATATATTTT. It specifies CASSFQRAGNTIYF.

The chain joins TRBV5-6 to TRBJ1-1, with 8 bases matching TRBD1. Germline values: CDR1 SGHDT, CDR2 YYEEEE. The trim removed 3 bases at V and 4 bases at J, leaving 8 bases unmatched. The CDR3 is made up of 15 amino acids. Here the CDR3 DNA reads TGTGCCAGCAGCTCTGGACAGGGAAGGAGCACTGAAGCTTTCTTT. The encoded protein is CASSSGQGRSTEAFF.

The rearrangement links TRBV2 to TRBJ1-3, with a weak D call TRBD1 (5 bases). This CDR3 has 13 amino acids. V dropped 5 bases and J dropped 2 bases, with 7 bases sitting between them. CDR1 and CDR2 (germline): SNHLY, FYNNEI. CDR3 sequence (DNA): TGTGCCAGCAGTAGGGGTGCTGGAAACACCATATATTTT. Protein: CASSRGAGNTIYF.

The V and J genes are TRBV30 and TRBJ1-2; no firm D call. Trimming took 4 bases from V and 0 from J, leaving 12 bases between them. Germline values: CDR1 GTSNPN, CDR2 SVGIG (reference sequence). The CDR3 loop spans 14 amino acids. The CDR3 sequence is CAWTAPVPNYGYTF. The CDR3 DNA is TGTGCCTGGACCGCACCCGTTCCTAACTATGGCTACACCTTC.

The CDR3 bases are TGTGCCAGTACCCGGGGGGCCACCGGGGAGCTGTTTTTT. Protein: CASTRGATGELFF. The chain joins TRBV19 to TRBJ2-2; perhaps TRBD2 as D (7 bases). Trimming stripped 7 bases from V and 4 bases from J, with 10 bases between. This CDR3 has 13 amino acids. Per the germline V gene, CDR1 is LNHDA and CDR2 is SQIVND (reference sequence).

The chain recombines TRBV11-1 with TRBJ2-5, with 8 bases matching TRBD2. The CDR3 runs to 17 residues. The J segment lost 5 bases and the V segment lost 5 bases, leaving 16 bases of the junction unmatched. Per the germline V gene, CDR1 is SGHAT and CDR2 is FQDESV (reference sequence). In DNA, the CDR3 is TGTGCCAGCAGCCCCCTGTCGAAGCGGGAGCCGGACGAGACCCAGTACTTC. Amino acid sequence: CASSPLSKREPDETQYF.

The chain links TRBV5-4 to TRBJ1-1; no clear D gene. CDR1 and CDR2 from the germline V gene are SGHNT and YYREEE (reference sequence). Trimming removed 4 bases from V and 7 bases from J, with 17 bases in between. The CDR3 consists of 14 residues. The DNA of the CDR3 is TGTGCCAGCAGCAAGGCTGGGGTGTTTGGTGAAGCTTTCTTT. Translation: CASSKAGVFGEAFF. Complete variable domain (other parts from reference TRBV5-4 and TRBJ1-1): ETGVTQSPTHLIKTRGQQVTLRCSSQSGHNTVSWYQQALGQGPQFIFQYYREEENGRGNFPPRFSGLQFPNYSSELNVNALELDDSALYLCASSKAGVFGEAFFGQGTRLTVV.